A selection of T cell receptor beta chains follows, all from one sample in a study of blood T cell repertoires in COVID-19. Repertoires were generated with immunoSEQ multiplex PCR, while TCRdb's copy carries only in-frame clones and drops some. The data hold under 200,000 clones, with 75% to 90% observed a single time. What was sequenced was peripheral blood. The receptor set was obtained from a man in his sixties with acute or convalescent COVID-19. The CDR3 runs from the conserved cysteine through the conserved F or W. The D gene is left open where the match is weak. Clone size is given for some rows only: seen once, a few or many times, or a class if the clone is expanded.

d_gene,j_gene,abundance,v_gene,CDR3nt,CDR3aa
NA,TRBJ1-2,NA,TRBV5-1,TGCGCCAGCAGCCCTGGGGGGACGGGCGACTATGGCTACACCTTC,CASSPGGTGDYGYTF
NA,TRBJ1-2,NA,TRBV29-1,TGCAGCGTTTTAGTGAGTTATGGCTACACCTTC,CSVLVSYGYTF
TRBD2,TRBJ2-1,NA,TRBV3-1/TRBV3-2,TGTGCCAGCAGCCGAGGACTAGCGGGAGCGGAGAATGAGCAGTTCTTC,CASSRGLAGAENEQFF
TRBD2,TRBJ2-5,many,TRBV7-3,TGTGCCAGCAGCATAAGTCCGGGAGGACAAGAGACCCAGTACTTC,CASSISPGGQETQYF
NA,TRBJ2-7,NA,TRBV19,TGTGCCAGTACTCTATACGGTCGCTACGAGCAGTACTTC,CASTLYGRYEQYF
NA,TRBJ2-7,NA,TRBV20-1,TGCAGTGCTAGTCCGGGGAGATACGAGCAGTACTTC,CSASPGRYEQYF
TRBD1,TRBJ1-2,NA,TRBV11-2,TGTGCCAGCAGCCACCTCCGCCGGGACAGGGGGCTTGGCTACACCTTC,CASSHLRRDRGLGYTF
TRBD1,TRBJ2-1,NA,TRBV19,TGTGCCACCTTCTCAACAGGGGGGTCCTACAATGAGCAGTTCTTC,CATFSTGGSYNEQFF
TRBD1,TRBJ1-2,once,TRBV4-2,TGTGCCAGCAGCCCCCGCCCCTCGGCAGGTGACAGGGTTGATGGCTACACCTTC,CASSPRPSAGDRVDGYTF
NA,TRBJ1-2,NA,TRBV6-5,TGTGCCAGCAGTTACGGAGTTCGCTATGGCTACACCTTC,CASSYGVRYGYTF
NA,TRBJ2-5,NA,TRBV5-1,TGCGCCAGCAGCTTGGGGCAGGGCCAAGAGACCCAGTACTTC,CASSLGQGQETQYF
NA,TRBJ2-2,NA,TRBV24-1,TGTGCCACCAGTGAAAATCGAGGGTCCACCGGGGAGCTGTTTTTT,CATSENRGSTGELFF
TRBD1,TRBJ1-1,few,TRBV6-5,TGTGCCAGCAGTTACTCAGATTTAAGGGACAGCACTGAAGCTTTCTTT,CASSYSDLRDSTEAFF
NA,TRBJ2-1,NA,TRBV6-5,TGTGCCAGCACAGGGACCTACAATGAGCAGTTCTTC,CASTGTYNEQFF
NA,TRBJ1-2,NA,TRBV11-1,TGTGCCAGCAGCTTAACCTCCGGGGGAGTTGTGTATGGCTACACCTTC,CASSLTSGGVVYGYTF
TRBD1,TRBJ1-3,NA,TRBV5-1,TGCGCCAGCAGCGCCGGAGACAGGGGGCGAGGAAACACCATATATTTT,CASSAGDRGRGNTIYF
TRBD1,TRBJ2-4,NA,TRBV19,TGTGCCAGTAGTATAGTGATTGGGACAGGGGGTAACATTCAGTACTTC,CASSIVIGTGGNIQYF
NA,TRBJ2-5,NA,TRBV6-5,TGTGCCAGCAGTTACGCGATCCATAGCTCGGAGGGGACCCAGTACTTC,CASSYAIHSSEGTQYF
NA,TRBJ1-1,once,TRBV2,TGTGCCAGCAGTGAAGACGGGGGGGGTTTAAAAGCTTTCTTT,CASSEDGGGLKAFF
NA,TRBJ1-2,NA,TRBV4-1,TGCGCCAGCAGCCAAGGACGGACAGTCTATGGCTACACCTTC,CASSQGRTVYGYTF
TRBD2,TRBJ2-1,NA,TRBV18,TGTGCCAGCTCACCCAGTCTAGCGGGAAACAATGAGCAGTTCTTC,CASSPSLAGNNEQFF
TRBD2,TRBJ2-7,NA,TRBV28,TGTGCCAGCATAGGGACTAGCGGGAGTAATCACTTC,CASIGTSGSNHF
NA,TRBJ1-5,NA,TRBV10-3,TGTGCCATCAGTGACAGGGTTGGGGATCAGCCCCAGCATTTT,CAISDRVGDQPQHF
NA,TRBJ2-3,NA,TRBV5-1,TGCGCCAGCAGCCGTAGCGGAGGGGGCACCACAGATACGCAGTATTTT,CASSRSGGGTTDTQYF
TRBD1,TRBJ1-1,NA,TRBV27,TGTGCCAGCAGTTTAGCACAGGGGACTGAAGCTTTCTTT,CASSLAQGTEAFF
NA,TRBJ1-1,NA,TRBV4-2,TGTGCCAGCAGCCAAGATCAGGCCGAAGCTTTCTTT,CASSQDQAEAFF
TRBD1,TRBJ2-2,NA,TRBV6-2/TRBV6-3,TGTGCCAGCAGTAGAGACAGGGGAGCCGGGGAGCTGTTTTTT,CASSRDRGAGELFF
NA,TRBJ2-1,NA,TRBV19,TGTGCCAGTAGTATATTGCTTAGTTGGAGCAATGAGCAGTTCTTC,CASSILLSWSNEQFF
NA,TRBJ2-7,NA,TRBV5-4,TGTGCCAGCAGCTCGGGTAATCCAAGAAGAGAGCAGTACTTC,CASSSGNPRREQYF
NA,TRBJ1-5,NA,TRBV7-3,TGTGCCAGCAGCTTCGGGAGGGATCAGCCCCAGCATTTT,CASSFGRDQPQHF
TRBD1,TRBJ2-1,once,TRBV24-1,TGTGCCACCAGTGACCTCGCAGGGGGTGAGCAGTTCTTC,CATSDLAGGEQFF
NA,TRBJ1-3,NA,TRBV7-9,TGTGCCAGCAGCGAAAGAGGCCCTGGAAACACCATATATTTT,CASSERGPGNTIYF
TRBD2,TRBJ2-1,NA,TRBV5-1,TGCGCCAGCAGCGGTCTAGCGGGGGGGACGAATGAGCAGTTCTTC,CASSGLAGGTNEQFF
NA,TRBJ2-3,NA,TRBV5-1,TGCGCCAGCAGACCACCAGACGGGGGACCAAGCACAGATACGCAGTATTTT,CASRPPDGGPSTDTQYF
NA,TRBJ2-1,NA,TRBV27,TGTGCCAGCAGTTTATTGGCCACCAATGAGCAGTTCTTC,CASSLLATNEQFF
NA,TRBJ1-2,NA,TRBV30,TGTGCCTGGAGGTCTACAGCCACGGCTGGTGGCTACACCTTC,CAWRSTATAGGYTF
NA,TRBJ1-5,NA,TRBV12-3/TRBV12-4,TGTGCCAGCAGTTTAGGGCAGCCGGGGCCCCAGCATTTT,CASSLGQPGPQHF
NA,TRBJ2-2,NA,TRBV11-2,TGTGCCAGCAGCTCCCTCGGGGGGAACACCGGGGAGCTGTTTTTT,CASSSLGGNTGELFF
TRBD2,TRBJ2-1,NA,TRBV9,TGTGCCAGCAGCGTACTCTCGGGGGGTCTCACCTACAATGAGCAGTTCTTC,CASSVLSGGLTYNEQFF
TRBD2,TRBJ2-5,NA,TRBV3-1/TRBV3-2,TGTGCCAGCAGGAAGGGGATAGCGGGAGCAGGGGAGACCCAGTACTTC,CASRKGIAGAGETQYF
NA,TRBJ1-1,NA,TRBV2,TGTGCCAGCAGTGATGAGGTGAACACTGAAGCTTTCTTT,CASSDEVNTEAFF
NA,TRBJ2-3,NA,TRBV7-2,TGTGCCAGCAGCTCCCTAGCGAGCTTCACAGATACGCAGTATTTT,CASSSLASFTDTQYF
NA,TRBJ1-2,NA,TRBV23-1,TGCGCCAGCAGTCCCCCTAAACGGGTCCCCTCAAACTATGGCTACACCTTC,CASSPPKRVPSNYGYTF
TRBD1,TRBJ1-6,NA,TRBV6-5,TGTGCCAGCAGTTACGTGGGACAGGGGAATTCACCCCTCCACTTT,CASSYVGQGNSPLHF
NA,TRBJ1-1,NA,TRBV15,TGTGCCACCAGCAGAGAGCCCCGCGTGAACACTGAAGCTTTCTTT,CATSREPRVNTEAFF
NA,TRBJ2-7,few,TRBV7-8,TGTGCCAGCCTAGAACCGGGGTACGAGCAGTACTTC,CASLEPGYEQYF
TRBD2,TRBJ2-3,NA,TRBV9,TGTGCCAGCAGCGTAGGTAGCGGGGGGACCCAAGGGACGCAGTATTTT,CASSVGSGGTQGTQYF
NA,TRBJ1-2,NA,TRBV6-5,TGTGCCAGCAGTTTTGACAGACACTATGGCTACACCTTC,CASSFDRHYGYTF
NA,TRBJ2-2,NA,TRBV24-1,TGTGCCACCAGTGATTTGCGGGATGATGGACTACGGGACACCGGGGAGCTGTTTTTT,CATSDLRDDGLRDTGELFF